The 28 T cell receptor beta chains reported below all come from one sample, sequenced in a study of T cells in localized non-small cell lung cancer. Sequenced by immunoSEQ multiplex PCR; TCRdb stores in-frame clones only, minus some. The data show 65,000 or so clones, approximately 80% seen once. The sequencing used PBMCs, collected before any cancer treatment. The receptors here all came from a man aged 35 to 69 with stage II lung adenocarcinoma.

The gene calls are TRBV6-5 and TRBJ1-6, with TRBD1 matching 8 bases. Germline assignment: CDR1 MNHEY and CDR2 SVGAGI. J lost 8 bases, V lost 6 bases, and 0 bases had no gene match. CDR3 length: 12 amino acids. The CDR3 sequence: CASRTGDSPLHF. The CDR3 bases are TGTGCCAGCAGGACAGGGGATTCACCCCTCCACTTT.

This clone was picked up a small number of times. The chain uses TRBV2 and TRBJ1-5; D is ambiguous. The germline V gene has CDR1 SNHLY and CDR2 FYNNEI. Trimming left V 7 bases short and J 2 bases short, with 12 bases between. The CDR3 is 14 amino acids. The CDR3 protein is CASKKGDGNQPQHF. The DNA of the CDR3 is TGTGCCAGCAAAAAGGGAGATGGCAATCAGCCCCAGCATTTT.

The chain joins TRBV6-1 to TRBJ1-5; D is unresolved. V gave up 7 bases and J gave up 4 bases, with 8 bases separating them. Germline CDR1 is MNHNS and CDR2 is SASEGT. CDR3 length: 12 amino acids. The CDR3 protein is CASTGGNQPQHF. DNA of the CDR3: TGTGCCAGCACCGGCGGGAATCAGCCCCAGCATTTT.

This rearrangement joins TRBV10-3 to TRBJ2-7; TRBD2 agrees at 9 bases. Germline loops: CDR1 ENHRY, CDR2 SYGVKD. J was trimmed by 5 bases and V by 10 bases; bases with no gene match: 9. This CDR3 spans 13 amino acids. The CDR3 reads CATQAPSGNEQYF. CDR3 sequence (DNA): TGTGCCACACAGGCCCCTAGCGGGAACGAGCAGTACTTC.

V is TRBV30 and J is TRBJ1-5, with 7 bases aligning to TRBD1. V trimming: 5 bases; J trimming: 3 bases; junction bases outside the gene matches: 1. The CDR3 covers 12 residues. Germline CDR1 and CDR2: GTSNPN and SVGIG (reference sequence). CDR3 nucleotides: TGTGCCTGGGGACAGGACAATCAGCCCCAGCATTTT. Translation: CAWGQDNQPQHF.

This sequence joins TRBV30 and TRBJ1-1; D is possibly TRBD1 (5 bases). The germline V gene encodes CDR1 GTSNPN and CDR2 SVGIG (reference sequence). Trimming cost V 0 bases and J 0 bases, with 11 bases left between them. The CDR3 consists of 15 residues. Written as DNA, the CDR3 is TGTGCCTGGAGTGTACTTCCAGGGTTGAACACTGAAGCTTTCTTT. This codes for CAWSVLPGLNTEAFF.

This clone was counted once. V is TRBV27 and J is TRBJ2-2; weak D call: TRBD2 (5 bases). V dropped 2 bases and J dropped 9 bases, with 13 bases sitting between them. The germline V gene encodes CDR1 MNHEY and CDR2 SMNVEV (reference sequence). The CDR3 loop spans 14 amino acids. CDR3 residues: CASSLVASGRELFF. In nucleotides, the CDR3 is TGTGCCAGCAGTTTAGTAGCGTCGGGGAGGGAGCTGTTTTTT.

In its sample, this clone was seen once. V usage is TRBV10-3 and J usage is TRBJ2-1; D is undetermined. The CDR3 runs to 11 residues. V lost 6 bases and J lost 8, with 8 bases in between. Germline CDR1 and CDR2: ENHRY and SYGVKD. This CDR3 reads CAISDVDEQFF. DNA for the CDR3: TGTGCCATCAGCGACGTCGATGAGCAGTTCTTC.

The rearrangement links TRBV5-5 to TRBJ2-5; the D gene could be TRBD1 or TRBD2 (5 bases each). The CDR3 totals 16 residues. With 1 base removed from V and 2 bases from J, the gap between germline ends came to 15 bases. CDR1 is SGHKS, CDR2 YYEKEE, per germline (reference sequence). The CDR3 sequence is CASSLSAGTQQETQYF. Here the CDR3 DNA reads TGTGCCAGCAGCTTGAGTGCCGGGACGCAGCAAGAGACCCAGTACTTC.

This clone was seen more than once but under ten times. The chain combines TRBV30 with TRBJ2-3, with D possibly being TRBD1 (5 bases). Germline V CDR1 and CDR2: GTSNPN, SVGIG (reference sequence). Trimming left V 1 base short and J 3 bases short, with 11 bases between. The CDR3 loop spans 14 amino acids. The chain's CDR3 is CAWSGAGMTDTQYF. CDR3 nucleotides: TGTGCCTGGAGTGGGGCAGGGATGACAGATACGCAGTATTTT.

The rearrangement links TRBV4-1 to TRBJ2-2; a weak D match, TRBD2 (6 bases). The CDR3 sequence is 16 residues long. In germline, CDR1 is MGHRA, CDR2 YSYEKL. V lost 4 bases, J lost 5 bases, and 17 bases lay in between. The CDR3 reads CASSPLAGGSTGELFF. Here the CDR3 DNA reads TGCGCCAGCAGCCCTCTAGCTGGAGGGAGTACCGGGGAGCTGTTTTTT.

The CDR3 DNA sequence: TGTGCCAGCAGCCAACTTGGGGACGCTGGCTACACCTTC. This codes for CASSQLGDAGYTF. The chain employs TRBV9 and TRBJ1-2, with D perhaps TRBD1 (5 bases). The V and J ends lost 4 bases and 7 bases respectively, with 14 bases between them. The CDR3 has 13 residues. Germline lookup yields CDR1 SGDLS and CDR2 YYNGEE.

This clone has more than one count but fewer than ten. Here the CDR3 reads CASSPGTTDTQYF. The CDR3 bases are TGTGCCAGCAGCCCGGGGACCACAGATACGCAGTATTTT. This rearrangement joins TRBV7-9 to TRBJ2-3, with D perhaps matching TRBD1 or TRBD2 (5 bases each). This CDR3 has 13 amino acids. From germline, CDR1 is SEHNR and CDR2 FQNEAQ (reference sequence). V lost 5 bases to trimming and J lost 2 bases, with 8 bases between them. Filled out from reference TRBV7-9 and TRBJ2-3, the complete variable domain reads DTGVSQNPRHKITKRGQNVTFRCDPISEHNRLYWYRQTLGQGPEFLTYFQNEAQLEKSRLLSDRFSAERPKGSFSTLEIQRTEQGDSAMYLCASSPGTTDTQYFGPGTRLTVL.

The J gene is TRBJ2-3, the V gene TRBV2, with TRBD2 matching 9 bases. The J segment lost 3 bases and the V segment lost 2 bases, leaving 6 bases of the junction unmatched. Germline V lookup: CDR1 SNHLY, CDR2 FYNNEI. CDR3 length: 16 amino acids. CDR3 sequence: CASSERAGGRTDTQYF. DNA for the CDR3: TGTGCCAGCAGTGAAAGGGCGGGAGGGAGGACAGATACGCAGTATTTT.

The V call is TRBV7-2, the J call TRBJ2-7, with 11 bases that match TRBD2. The ends lost 0 bases at V and 1 base at J; junction bases unmatched: 11. Per germline, CDR1 SGHTA and CDR2 FQGNSA. The CDR3 has 19 residues. CDR3 nucleotides: TGTGCCAGCAGCTTAGCAGGACTAGCGGGTGCCAGTTCTTCCTACGAGCAGTACTTC. Encoded protein: CASSLAGLAGASSSYEQYF.

This chain uses TRBV7-3 with TRBJ2-1; TRBD2 matches at 11 bases. The CDR3 contains 17 residues. With 4 bases clipped from V and 3 bases from J, the junction kept 8 bases outside the gene matches. Germline V gene data show CDR1 as SGHTA and CDR2 as FQGTGA. Here the CDR3 DNA reads TGTGCCAGCAGCTCGCAACCCGGGACTAGCGGCTACAATGAGCAGTTCTTC. Encoded protein: CASSSQPGTSGYNEQFF.

This clone appeared a single time. The chain is built from TRBV6-5 and TRBJ2-3; the D gene is possibly TRBD2 (6 bases). Deletions cut 0 bases from V and 6 bases from J, with 13 bases between. The CDR3 totals 15 residues. CDR1 is MNHEY and CDR2 is SVGAGI in the germline V gene. The CDR3 DNA reads as TGTGCCAGCAGTTACTCTTACGGGAGTCGGGATACGCAGTATTTT. Protein sequence: CASSYSYGSRDTQYF.

The gene calls are TRBV30 and TRBJ2-4; no clear D. CDR3 length equals 15 residues. Per the germline V gene, CDR1 is GTSNPN and CDR2 is SVGIG (reference sequence). V was clipped by 0 bases and J by 0 bases, with 9 bases between them. DNA of the CDR3: TGTGCCTGGAGTGTACAACCGGTAGCCAAAAACATTCAGTACTTC. It is translated as CAWSVQPVAKNIQYF.

The chain carries TRBV7-9 and TRBJ2-6; D is undetermined. V was pared by 5 bases and J by 0 bases, with 14 bases between. CDR3 size: 17 residues. Per germline, CDR1 SEHNR and CDR2 FQNEAQ (reference sequence). Written as DNA, the CDR3 is TGTGCCAGCAGCCTAAGTTGGCCGACCTCTGGGGCCAACGTCCTGACTTTC. Translated, it gives CASSLSWPTSGANVLTF.

The chain recombines TRBV7-9 with TRBJ1-2; D is uncertain. Trimming shortened V by 1 base and J by 0 bases, and 3 bases separated the two germline ends. The CDR3 is 13 residues long. Germline loops: CDR1 SEHNR, CDR2 FQNEAQ (reference sequence). CDR3 DNA sequence: TGTGCCAGCAGCTTAGAAGCTAACTATGGCTACACCTTC. Translated, it gives CASSLEANYGYTF.

This clone was detected once. V is TRBV19 and J is TRBJ2-6; D unclear. V was cut by 3 bases and J by 5 bases, with 11 bases left in between. Per germline, CDR1 LNHDA and CDR2 SQIVND (reference sequence). This CDR3 comprises 15 residues. The CDR3 DNA reads TGTGCCAGTAGTATCCCGGACCCCTGGGCCAACGTCCTGACTTTC. It yields the protein CASSIPDPWANVLTF. The variable domain in full, completed from reference TRBV19 and TRBJ2-6, reads DGGITQSPKYLFRKEGQNVTLSCEQNLNHDAMYWYRQDPGQGLRLIYYSQIVNDFQKGDIAEGYSVSREKKESFPLTVTSAQKNPTAFYLCASSIPDPWANVLTFGAGSRLTVL.

The V call is TRBV19, the J call TRBJ1-5; possibly TRBD1 for D (5 bases). The CDR3 covers 15 residues. The germline CDR1 and CDR2 sequences are LNHDA and SQIVND (reference sequence). Trimming cost V 7 bases and J 1 base, with 14 bases left between them. CDR3 bases: TGTGCCAGTAATCCAAGAGGGGTCAGCAATCAGCCCCAGCATTTT. Protein sequence: CASNPRGVSNQPQHF.

The chain links TRBV6-5 to TRBJ2-5, with D unclear. The CDR3 has 13 amino acids. Per germline, CDR1 MNHEY and CDR2 SVGAGI. The V end was cut by 6 bases, the J end by 6 bases, with 14 bases between. DNA of the CDR3: TGTGCCAGCAGCCCGTCCCGGGTCCAGACCCAGTACTTC. Translated: CASSPSRVQTQYF.

The gene calls are TRBV10-3 and TRBJ2-5, with 7 bases identical to TRBD2. There are 14 residues in the CDR3. V shed 3 bases and J 2 bases; nucleotides not matched to a gene: 3. Germline V CDR1 and CDR2: ENHRY, SYGVKD. This chain's CDR3 is CAISERAGQETQYF. The DNA of the CDR3 is TGTGCCATCAGTGAAAGAGCGGGACAAGAGACCCAGTACTTC.

V gene TRBV10-3 combines with J gene TRBJ1-2; possibly TRBD1 for D (6 bases). This CDR3 comprises 13 residues. V lost 4 bases, J lost 2 bases, and 8 bases lay in between. Germline loops: CDR1 ENHRY, CDR2 SYGVKD. CDR3 DNA sequence: TGTGCCATCAGTGGAACAGGGAACTATGGCTACACCTTC. This gives the protein CAISGTGNYGYTF.

The rearrangement uses TRBV7-9 and TRBJ2-1; the D is unclear. Trimming took off 3 bases at V and 5 bases at J, with 8 bases between the two ends. Germline CDR1 reads SEHNR; CDR2 reads FQNEAQ (reference sequence). The CDR3 runs 13 residues. The CDR3 nucleotides read TGTGCCAGCAGCTTGAACAGTGACAATGAGCAGTTCTTC. It is translated as CASSLNSDNEQFF.

The J gene is TRBJ2-1, the V gene TRBV2; D assignment may be TRBD1 or TRBD2 (6 bases each). This CDR3 region has 15 residues. Between the trimmed V and J ends, which lost 11 bases and 0 bases, there was a span of 17 bases. Germline V lookup: CDR1 SNHLY, CDR2 FYNNEI. The CDR3 nucleotides read TGTGCCCCACAGAGGGGGGCGAGCTCCTACAATGAGCAGTTCTTC. It translates to CAPQRGASSYNEQFF.

The chain employs TRBV7-8 and TRBJ1-1, with 7 bases fitting TRBD1. Trimming removed 6 bases from V and 8 bases from J; junction bases left unmatched: 6. Germline CDR1 reads SGHVS; CDR2 reads FQNEAQ. The CDR3 runs 12 residues. The CDR3 protein is CASRYGTAEAFF. Written as DNA, the CDR3 is TGTGCCAGCAGATACGGGACAGCCGAAGCTTTCTTT.